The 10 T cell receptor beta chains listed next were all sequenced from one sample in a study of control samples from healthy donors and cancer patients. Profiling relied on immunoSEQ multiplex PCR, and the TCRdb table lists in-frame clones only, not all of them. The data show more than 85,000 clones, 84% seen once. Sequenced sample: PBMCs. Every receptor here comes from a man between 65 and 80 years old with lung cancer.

The CDR3 spells CSALEGGNEKLFF. CDR3 sequence (DNA): TGCAGCGCGTTGGAAGGGGGGAACGAAAAACTGTTTTTT. The chain links TRBV29-1 to TRBJ1-4; D perhaps matches TRBD1 (6 bases). V lost 7 bases and J lost 8, with 17 bases in between. The germline V gene has CDR1 SQVTM and CDR2 ANQGSEA. This CDR3 is 13 amino acids long.

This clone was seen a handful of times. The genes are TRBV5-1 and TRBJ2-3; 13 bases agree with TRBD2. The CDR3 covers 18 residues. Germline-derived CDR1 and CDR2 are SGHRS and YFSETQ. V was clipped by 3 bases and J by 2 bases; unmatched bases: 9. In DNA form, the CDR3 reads TGCGCCAGCAGCTGGGGCCGAACTAGCGGGGGGGCCACAGATACGCAGTATTTT. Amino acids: CASSWGRTSGGATDTQYF.

As DNA, the CDR3 is TGTGCCACCAGTGATCGACTAGCCGGTGAGCAGTTCTTC. The encoded protein is CATSDRLAGEQFF. This rearrangement joins TRBV24-1 to TRBJ2-1; TRBD2 matches 7 bases. The CDR3 is 13 residues long. Germline-derived CDR1 and CDR2 are KGHDR and SFDVKD. V gave up 3 bases and J gave up 9 bases; unmatched junction bases: 4.

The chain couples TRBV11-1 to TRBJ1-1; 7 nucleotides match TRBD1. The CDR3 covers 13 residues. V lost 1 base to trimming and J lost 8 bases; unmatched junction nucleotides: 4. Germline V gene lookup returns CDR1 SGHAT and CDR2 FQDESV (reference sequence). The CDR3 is CASSLGQGREAFF. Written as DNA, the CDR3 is TGTGCCAGCAGCTTAGGACAGGGAAGGGAAGCTTTCTTT.

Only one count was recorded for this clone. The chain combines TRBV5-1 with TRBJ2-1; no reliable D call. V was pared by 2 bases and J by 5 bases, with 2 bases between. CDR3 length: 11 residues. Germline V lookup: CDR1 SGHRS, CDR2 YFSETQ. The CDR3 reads CASSFNNEQFF. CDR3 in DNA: TGCGCCAGCAGCTTTAACAATGAGCAGTTCTTC.

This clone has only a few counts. The CDR3: CASSESWGDQPQHF. The CDR3 region has the DNA TGTGCCAGCAGTGAGTCGTGGGGCGATCAGCCCCAGCATTTT. The J gene is TRBJ1-5, the V gene TRBV6-1; tentatively, D is TRBD1 (5 bases). CDR3 length: 14 residues. Germline V gene lookup returns CDR1 MNHNS and CDR2 SASEGT. V gave up 3 bases and J gave up 5 bases, with 11 bases separating them.

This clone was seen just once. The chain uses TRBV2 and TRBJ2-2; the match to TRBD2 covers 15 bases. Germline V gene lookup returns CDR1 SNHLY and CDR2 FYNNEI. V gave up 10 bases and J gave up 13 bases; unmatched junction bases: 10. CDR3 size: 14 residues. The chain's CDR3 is CATGLAGGTPLLFF. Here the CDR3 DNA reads TGTGCCACGGGACTAGCGGGGGGTACGCCGTTGCTGTTTTTT.

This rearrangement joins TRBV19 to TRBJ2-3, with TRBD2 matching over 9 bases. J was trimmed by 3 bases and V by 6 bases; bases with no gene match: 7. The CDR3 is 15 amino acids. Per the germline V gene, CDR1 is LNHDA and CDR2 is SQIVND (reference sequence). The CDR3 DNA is TGTGCCAGTAGCGGAGGCAGCGGGGGGACAGATACGCAGTATTTT. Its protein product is CASSGGSGGTDTQYF.

CDR3 sequence: CASSSGQGGNQPQHF. The CDR3 bases are TGTGCCAGCAGTTCGGGACAGGGGGGCAATCAGCCCCAGCATTTT. V and J are TRBV2 and TRBJ1-5; 11 bases are a match to TRBD1. The trim removed 5 bases at V and 2 bases at J, leaving 2 bases unmatched. Germline V CDR1 and CDR2: SNHLY, FYNNEI. CDR3 size: 15 residues.

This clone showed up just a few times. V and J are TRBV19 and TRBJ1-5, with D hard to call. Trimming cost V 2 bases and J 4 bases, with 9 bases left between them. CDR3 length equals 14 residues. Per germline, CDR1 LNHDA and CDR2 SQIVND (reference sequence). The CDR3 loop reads CASSIRSVNQPQHF. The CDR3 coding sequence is TGTGCCAGTAGTATACGGTCCGTTAATCAGCCCCAGCATTTT.